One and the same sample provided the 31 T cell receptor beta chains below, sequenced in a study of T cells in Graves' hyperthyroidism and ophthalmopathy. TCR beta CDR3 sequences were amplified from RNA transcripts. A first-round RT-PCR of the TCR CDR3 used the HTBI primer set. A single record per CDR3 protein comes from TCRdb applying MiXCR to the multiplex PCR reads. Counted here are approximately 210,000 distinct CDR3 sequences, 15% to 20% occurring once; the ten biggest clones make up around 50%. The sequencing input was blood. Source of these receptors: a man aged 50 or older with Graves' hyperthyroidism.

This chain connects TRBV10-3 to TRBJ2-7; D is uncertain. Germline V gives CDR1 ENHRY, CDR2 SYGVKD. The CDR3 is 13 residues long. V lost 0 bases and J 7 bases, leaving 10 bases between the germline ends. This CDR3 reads CAISESLGWEQYF. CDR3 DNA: TGTGCCATCAGTGAGTCGCTAGGGTGGGAGCAGTACTTC.

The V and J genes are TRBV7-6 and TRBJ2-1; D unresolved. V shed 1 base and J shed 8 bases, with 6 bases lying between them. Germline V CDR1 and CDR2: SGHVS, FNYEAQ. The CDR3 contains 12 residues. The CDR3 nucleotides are TGTGCCAGCAGCTTAGGGCCCGATGAGCAGTTCTTC. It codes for CASSLGPDEQFF.

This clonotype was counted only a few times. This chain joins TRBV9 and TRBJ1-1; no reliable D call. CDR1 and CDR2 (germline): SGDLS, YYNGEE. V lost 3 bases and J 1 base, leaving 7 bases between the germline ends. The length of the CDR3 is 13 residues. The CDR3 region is CASSGAENTEAFF. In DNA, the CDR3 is TGTGCCAGCAGCGGGGCGGAGAACACTGAAGCTTTCTTT.

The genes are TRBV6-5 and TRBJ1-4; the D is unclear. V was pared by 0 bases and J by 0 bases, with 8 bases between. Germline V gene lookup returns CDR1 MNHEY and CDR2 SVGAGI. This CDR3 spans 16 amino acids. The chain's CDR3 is CASSYSTIATNEKLFF. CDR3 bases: TGTGCCAGCAGTTACTCGACGATTGCAACTAATGAAAAACTGTTTTTT.

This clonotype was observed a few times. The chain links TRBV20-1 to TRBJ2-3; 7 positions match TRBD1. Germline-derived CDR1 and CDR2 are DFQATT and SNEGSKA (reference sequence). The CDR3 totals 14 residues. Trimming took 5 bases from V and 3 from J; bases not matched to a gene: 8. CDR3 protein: CSAPGRGLTDTQYF. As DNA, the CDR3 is TGCAGTGCTCCCGGAAGGGGGCTAACAGATACGCAGTATTTT.

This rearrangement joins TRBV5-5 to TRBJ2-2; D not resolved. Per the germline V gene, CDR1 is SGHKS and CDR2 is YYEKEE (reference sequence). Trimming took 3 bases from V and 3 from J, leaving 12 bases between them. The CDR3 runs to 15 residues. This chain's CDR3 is CASSSHSDYTGELFF. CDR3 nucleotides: TGTGCCAGCAGCTCCCATTCTGACTACACCGGGGAGCTGTTTTTT.

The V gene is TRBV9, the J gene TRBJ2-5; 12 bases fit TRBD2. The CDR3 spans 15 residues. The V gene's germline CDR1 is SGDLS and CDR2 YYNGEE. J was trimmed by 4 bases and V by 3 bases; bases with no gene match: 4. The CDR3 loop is CASSGQLAGGETQYF. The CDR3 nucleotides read TGTGCCAGCAGCGGACAACTAGCGGGAGGAGAGACCCAGTACTTC.

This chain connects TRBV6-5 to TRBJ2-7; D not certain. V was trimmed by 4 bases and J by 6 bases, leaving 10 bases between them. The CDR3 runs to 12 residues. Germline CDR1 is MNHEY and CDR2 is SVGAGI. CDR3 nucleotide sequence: TGTGCCAGCAGTTTCCTTTTTGGCGAGCAGTACTTC. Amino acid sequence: CASSFLFGEQYF.

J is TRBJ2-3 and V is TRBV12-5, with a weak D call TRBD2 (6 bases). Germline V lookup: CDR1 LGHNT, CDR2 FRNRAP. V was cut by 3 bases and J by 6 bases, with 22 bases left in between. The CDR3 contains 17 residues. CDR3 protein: CASGFTPQTGTSDTQYF. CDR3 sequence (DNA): TGTGCTAGTGGTTTTACCCCCCAAACGGGAACTAGCGATACGCAGTATTTT.

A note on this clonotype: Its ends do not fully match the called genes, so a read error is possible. This chain's CDR3 is CATSRDRRTDETQYF. The CDR3 DNA reads as TGTGCCACCAGCAGAGATCGGCGGACAGACGAGACCCAGTACTTC. The chain has TRBV7-2 and TRBJ2-5; TRBD1 is a possible D gene (6 bases). Looked up from germline, CDR1 is SGHTA and CDR2 is FQGNSA. The CDR3 runs to 15 residues.

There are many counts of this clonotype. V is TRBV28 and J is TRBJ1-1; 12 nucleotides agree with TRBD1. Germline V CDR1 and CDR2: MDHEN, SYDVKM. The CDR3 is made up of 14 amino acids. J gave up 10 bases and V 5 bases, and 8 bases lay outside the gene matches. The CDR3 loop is CASSPGDRGRTAFF. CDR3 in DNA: TGTGCCAGCAGTCCGGGGGACAGGGGGCGAACAGCTTTCTTT.

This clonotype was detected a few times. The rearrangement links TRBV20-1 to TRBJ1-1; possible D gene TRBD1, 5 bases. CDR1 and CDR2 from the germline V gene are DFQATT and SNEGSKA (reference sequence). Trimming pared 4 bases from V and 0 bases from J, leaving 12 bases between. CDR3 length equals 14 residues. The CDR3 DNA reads TGCAGTGCTACTGACGGGACGGTGAACACTGAAGCTTTCTTT. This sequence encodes CSATDGTVNTEAFF.

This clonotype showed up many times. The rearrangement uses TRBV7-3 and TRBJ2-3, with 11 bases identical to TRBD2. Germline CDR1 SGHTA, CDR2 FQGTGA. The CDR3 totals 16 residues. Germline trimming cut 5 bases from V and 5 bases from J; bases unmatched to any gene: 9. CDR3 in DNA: TGTGCCAGCAGCCCGATAGCGGGAGGGCCCGGAGATACGCAGTATTTT. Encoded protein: CASSPIAGGPGDTQYF.

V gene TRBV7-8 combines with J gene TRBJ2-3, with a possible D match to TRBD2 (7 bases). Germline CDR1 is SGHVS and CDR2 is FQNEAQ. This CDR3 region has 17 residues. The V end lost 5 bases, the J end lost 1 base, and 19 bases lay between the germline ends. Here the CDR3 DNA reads TGTGCCAGCAGCCCCCGGGGAGGGGGGGCGGGCACAGATACGCAGTATTTT. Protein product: CASSPRGGGAGTDTQYF.

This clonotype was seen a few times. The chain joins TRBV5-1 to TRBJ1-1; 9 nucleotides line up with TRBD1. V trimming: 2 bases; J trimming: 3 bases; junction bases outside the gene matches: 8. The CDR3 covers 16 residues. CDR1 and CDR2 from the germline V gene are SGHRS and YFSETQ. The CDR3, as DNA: TGCGCCAGCAGCTTATTTAACAGGGGGCTGGACACTGAAGCTTTCTTT. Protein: CASSLFNRGLDTEAFF.

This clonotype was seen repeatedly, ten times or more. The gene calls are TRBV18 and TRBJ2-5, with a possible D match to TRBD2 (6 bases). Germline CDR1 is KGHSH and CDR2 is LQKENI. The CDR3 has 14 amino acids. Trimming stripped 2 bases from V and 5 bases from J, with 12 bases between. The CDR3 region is CASSPNGGVETQYF. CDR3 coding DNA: TGTGCCAGCTCACCAAACGGGGGAGTGGAGACCCAGTACTTC.

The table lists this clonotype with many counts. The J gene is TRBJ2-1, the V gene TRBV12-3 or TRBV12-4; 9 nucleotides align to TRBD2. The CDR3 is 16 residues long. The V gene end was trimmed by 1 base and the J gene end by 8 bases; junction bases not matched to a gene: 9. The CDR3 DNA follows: TGTGCCAGCAGTTTAGGCGGGAGGGTTGGTGTCGATGAGCAGTTCTTC. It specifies CASSLGGRVGVDEQFF.

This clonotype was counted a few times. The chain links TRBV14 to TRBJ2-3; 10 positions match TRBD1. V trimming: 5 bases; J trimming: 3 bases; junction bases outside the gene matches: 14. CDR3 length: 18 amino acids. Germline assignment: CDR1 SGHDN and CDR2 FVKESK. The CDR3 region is CASSSRDRGEVRTDTQYF. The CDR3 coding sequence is TGTGCCAGCAGCTCCCGGGACAGGGGAGAGGTCCGAACAGATACGCAGTATTTT. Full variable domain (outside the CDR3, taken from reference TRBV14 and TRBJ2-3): EAGVTQFPSHSVIEKGQTVTLRCDPISGHDNLYWYRRVMGKEIKFLLHFVKESKQDESGMPNNRFLAERTGGTYSTLKVQPAELEDSGVYFCASSSRDRGEVRTDTQYFGPGTRLTVL.

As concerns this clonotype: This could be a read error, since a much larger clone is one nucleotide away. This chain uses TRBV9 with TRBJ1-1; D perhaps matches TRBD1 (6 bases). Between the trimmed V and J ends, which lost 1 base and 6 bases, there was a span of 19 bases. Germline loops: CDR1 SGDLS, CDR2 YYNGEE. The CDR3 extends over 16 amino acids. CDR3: CASSVPRQGTEPEAFF. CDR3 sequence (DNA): TGTGCCAGCAGCGTACCCCGGCAGGGGACTGAACCTGAAGCTTTCTTT.

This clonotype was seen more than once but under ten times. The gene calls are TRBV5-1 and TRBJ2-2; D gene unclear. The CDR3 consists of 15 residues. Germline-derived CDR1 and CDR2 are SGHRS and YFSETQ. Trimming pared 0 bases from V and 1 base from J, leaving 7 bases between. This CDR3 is CASSLGTLNTGELFF. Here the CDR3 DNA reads TGCGCCAGCAGCTTGGGGACGCTGAACACCGGGGAGCTGTTTTTT.

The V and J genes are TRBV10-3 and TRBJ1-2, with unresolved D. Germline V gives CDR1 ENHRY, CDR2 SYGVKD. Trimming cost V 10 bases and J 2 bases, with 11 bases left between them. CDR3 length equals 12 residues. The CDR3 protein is CATESRNYGYTF. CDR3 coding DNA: TGTGCCACCGAAAGCAGGAACTATGGCTACACCTTC.

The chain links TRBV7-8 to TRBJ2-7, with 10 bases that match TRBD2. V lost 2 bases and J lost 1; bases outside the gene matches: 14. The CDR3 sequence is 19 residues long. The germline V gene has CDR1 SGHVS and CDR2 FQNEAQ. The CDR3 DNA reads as TGTGCCAGCAGCTTAAGGGCTAGCGGGAGCCATTCCGTATCCTACGAGCAGTACTTC. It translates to CASSLRASGSHSVSYEQYF.

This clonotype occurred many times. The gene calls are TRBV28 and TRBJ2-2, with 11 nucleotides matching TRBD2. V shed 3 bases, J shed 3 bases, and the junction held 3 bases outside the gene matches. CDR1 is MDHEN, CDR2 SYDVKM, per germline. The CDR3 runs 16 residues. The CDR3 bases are TGTGCCAGCAGTTTCCCGGGACTAGCGGACACCGGGGAGCTGTTTTTT. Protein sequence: CASSFPGLADTGELFF.

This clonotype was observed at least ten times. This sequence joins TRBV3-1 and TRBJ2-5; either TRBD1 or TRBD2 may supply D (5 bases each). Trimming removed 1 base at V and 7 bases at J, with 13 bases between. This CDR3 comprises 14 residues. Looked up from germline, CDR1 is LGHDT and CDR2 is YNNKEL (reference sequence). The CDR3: CASSQAGTRATQYF. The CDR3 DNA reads TGTGCCAGCAGCCAAGCCGGGACCAGGGCGACCCAGTACTTC.

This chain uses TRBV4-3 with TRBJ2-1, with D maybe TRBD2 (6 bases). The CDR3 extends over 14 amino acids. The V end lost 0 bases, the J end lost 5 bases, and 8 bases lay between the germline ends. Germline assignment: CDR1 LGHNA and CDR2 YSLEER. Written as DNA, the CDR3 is TGCGCCAGCAGCCAAGAGGAGGGAGACAATGAGCAGTTCTTC. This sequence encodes CASSQEEGDNEQFF.

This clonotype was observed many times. The CDR3 reads CASTAGSETQYF. The CDR3 DNA reads TGTGCCAGCACTGCAGGGTCAGAGACCCAGTACTTC. The chain couples TRBV2 to TRBJ2-5; weak D call: TRBD1 (5 bases). Germline V gives CDR1 SNHLY, CDR2 FYNNEI. The CDR3 consists of 12 residues. Trimming removed 7 bases from V and 4 bases from J, with 10 bases in between.

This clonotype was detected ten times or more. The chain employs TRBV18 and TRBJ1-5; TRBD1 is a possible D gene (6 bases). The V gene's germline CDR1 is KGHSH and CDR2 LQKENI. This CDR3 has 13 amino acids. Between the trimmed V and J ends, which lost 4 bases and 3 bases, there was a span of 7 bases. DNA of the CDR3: TGTGCCAGCTCACAGGGGGTCAATCAGCCCCAGCATTTT. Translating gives CASSQGVNQPQHF.

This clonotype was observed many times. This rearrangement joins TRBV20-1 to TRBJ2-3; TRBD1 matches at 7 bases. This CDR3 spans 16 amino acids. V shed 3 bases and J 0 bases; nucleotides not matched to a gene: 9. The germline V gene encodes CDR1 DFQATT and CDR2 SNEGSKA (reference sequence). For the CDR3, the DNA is TGCAGTGCTAGGAGACAAGAGGGGGCGAGCACAGATACGCAGTATTTT. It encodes CSARRQEGASTDTQYF.

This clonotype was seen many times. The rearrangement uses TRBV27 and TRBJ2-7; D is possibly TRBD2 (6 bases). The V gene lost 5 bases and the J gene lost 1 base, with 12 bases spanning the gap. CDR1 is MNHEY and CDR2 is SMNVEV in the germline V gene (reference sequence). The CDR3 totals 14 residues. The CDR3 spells CASSPWGRSYEQYF. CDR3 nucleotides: TGTGCCAGCAGTCCCTGGGGGAGGTCCTACGAGCAGTACTTC.

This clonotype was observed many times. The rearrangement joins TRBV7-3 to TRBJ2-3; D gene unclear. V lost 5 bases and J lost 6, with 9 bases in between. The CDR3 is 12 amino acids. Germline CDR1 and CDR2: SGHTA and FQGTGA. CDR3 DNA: TGTGCCAGCAGCCCACTGGGGGATACGCAGTATTTT. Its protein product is CASSPLGDTQYF.

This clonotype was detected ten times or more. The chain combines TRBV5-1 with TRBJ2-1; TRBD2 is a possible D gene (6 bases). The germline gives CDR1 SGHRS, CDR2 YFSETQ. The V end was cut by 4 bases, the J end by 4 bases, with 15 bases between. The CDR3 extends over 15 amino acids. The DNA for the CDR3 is TGCGCCAGCAGCGTAGTTAGCGGAATATACAATGAGCAGTTCTTC. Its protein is CASSVVSGIYNEQFF.